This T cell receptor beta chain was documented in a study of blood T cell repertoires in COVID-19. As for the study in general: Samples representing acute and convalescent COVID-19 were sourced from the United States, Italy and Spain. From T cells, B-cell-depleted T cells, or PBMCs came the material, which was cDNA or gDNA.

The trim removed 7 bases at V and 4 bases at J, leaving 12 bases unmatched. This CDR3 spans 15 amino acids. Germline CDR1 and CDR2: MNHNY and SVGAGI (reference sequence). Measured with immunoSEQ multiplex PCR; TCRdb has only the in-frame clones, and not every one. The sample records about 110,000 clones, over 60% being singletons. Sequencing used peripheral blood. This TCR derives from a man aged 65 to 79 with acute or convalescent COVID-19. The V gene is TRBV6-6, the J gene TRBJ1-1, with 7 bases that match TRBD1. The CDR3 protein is CASTQGGVGGTEAFF. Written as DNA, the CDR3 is TGTGCCAGCACCCAGGGGGGCGTGGGTGGCACTGAAGCTTTCTTT.